The sequence of this T cell receptor beta chain was determined in a study of blood T cell repertoires in COVID-19. Study summary: The United States, Italy and Spain supplied acute and convalescent COVID-19 samples.

Germline V gene sequence: CDR1 LNHDA, CDR2 SQIVND (reference sequence). CDR3 length: 10 residues. V gave up 9 bases and J gave up 11 bases; unmatched junction bases: 6. Data came from immunoSEQ multiplex PCR; TCRdb stores just in-frame clones and leaves some out. The sample holds more than 45,000 clones, roughly 87% seen once. This clonotype was obtained from a human donor with active COVID-19. The donor label of this sample is uncertain. This rearrangement joins TRBV19 to TRBJ1-1; 7 positions match TRBD1. What was sequenced was peripheral blood. CDR3 coding DNA: TGTGCCAGCGCAGGGACAGTCGCTTTCTTT. It encodes CASAGTVAFF.